This T cell receptor (beta chain) came from a study of a mutant IDH1 vaccine in newly diagnosed glioma. Background on the study: The first vaccination came 4-6 weeks after radiotherapy alone, or with temozolomide cycles.

Measured with immunoSEQ multiplex PCR; TCRdb has only the in-frame clones, and not every one. The sample contains over 80,000 clones, around four fifths of which appear only once. The germline V gene has CDR1 LGHNT and CDR2 FRNRAP. V was clipped by 7 bases and J by 4 bases, with 13 bases between them. The CDR3 has 13 residues. The count of this clone is one. The antigen remains undetermined. Noted time point: week 47, end of study. Each vaccine dose was 300 ug of mutant IDH1 20-mer peptide, with topical imiquimod. Diagnosis in the donors showed new WHO grade 3 or 4 astrocytomas that were IDH1-mutant and ATRX-lost.

The chain joins TRBV12-5 to TRBJ1-1, with a tentative D call TRBD1 (5 bases). Sequencing was performed on PBMCs, taken from a glioma patient whose treatment included an IDH1 peptide vaccine. The sequence was collected from a middle-aged man with glioma. The CDR3 DNA reads as TGTGCTAGTGACGGGCCGGGGGGCACTGAAGCTTTCTTT. This gives the protein CASDGPGGTEAFF.